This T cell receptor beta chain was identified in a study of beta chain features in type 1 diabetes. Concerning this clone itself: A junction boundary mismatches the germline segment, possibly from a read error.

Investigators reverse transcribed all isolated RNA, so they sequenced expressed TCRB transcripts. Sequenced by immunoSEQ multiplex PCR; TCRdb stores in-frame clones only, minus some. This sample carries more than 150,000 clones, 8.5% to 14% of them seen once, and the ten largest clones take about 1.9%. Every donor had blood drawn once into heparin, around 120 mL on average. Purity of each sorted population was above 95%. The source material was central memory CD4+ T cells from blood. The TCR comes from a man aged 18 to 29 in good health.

CDR3 residues: CASRKRDTFGAYGYTF. Written as DNA, the CDR3 is TGTGCCAGCAGAAAGCGGGACACATTTGGTGCCTATGGCTACACCTTC. The V call is TRBV5-1, the J call TRBJ1-2; D perhaps matches TRBD1 (6 bases). The CDR3 runs to 16 residues. Germline loops: CDR1 SGHRS, CDR2 YFSETQ.